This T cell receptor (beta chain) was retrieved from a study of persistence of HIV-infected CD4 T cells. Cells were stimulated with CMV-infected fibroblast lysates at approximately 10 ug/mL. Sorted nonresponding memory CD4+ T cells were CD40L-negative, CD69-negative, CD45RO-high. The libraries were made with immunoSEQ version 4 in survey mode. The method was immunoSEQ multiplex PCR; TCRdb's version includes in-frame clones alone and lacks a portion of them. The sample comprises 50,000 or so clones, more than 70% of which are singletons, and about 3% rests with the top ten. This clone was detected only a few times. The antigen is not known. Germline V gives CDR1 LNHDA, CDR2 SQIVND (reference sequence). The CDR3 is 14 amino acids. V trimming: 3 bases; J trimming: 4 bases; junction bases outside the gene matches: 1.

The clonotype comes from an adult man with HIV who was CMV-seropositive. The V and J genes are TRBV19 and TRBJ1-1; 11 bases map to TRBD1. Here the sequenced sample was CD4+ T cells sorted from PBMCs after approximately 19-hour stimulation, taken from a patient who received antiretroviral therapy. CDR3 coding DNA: TGTGCCAGTAGTATGGGGACAGGGGGCACTGAAGCTTTCTTT. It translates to CASSMGTGGTEAFF.